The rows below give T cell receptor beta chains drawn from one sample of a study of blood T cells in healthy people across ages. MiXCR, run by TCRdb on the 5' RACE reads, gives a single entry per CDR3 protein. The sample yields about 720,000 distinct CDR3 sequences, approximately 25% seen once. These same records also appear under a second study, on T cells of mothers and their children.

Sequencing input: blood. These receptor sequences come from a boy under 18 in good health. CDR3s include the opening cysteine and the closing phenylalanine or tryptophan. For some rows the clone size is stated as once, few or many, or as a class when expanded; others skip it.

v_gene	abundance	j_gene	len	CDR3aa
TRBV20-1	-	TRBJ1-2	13	CSAGQGGSGGYTF
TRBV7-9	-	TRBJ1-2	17	CASSTGHDRGSNYGYTF
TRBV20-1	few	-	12	CSARAGLAEQYF
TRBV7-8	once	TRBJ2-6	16	CASSDRQLYGANVLTF
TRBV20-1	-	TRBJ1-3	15	CSARDPPTSGNTIYF
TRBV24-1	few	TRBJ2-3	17	CATSDLLGGDRPDTQYF
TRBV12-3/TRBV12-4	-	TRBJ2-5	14	CASSPDSQQETQYF
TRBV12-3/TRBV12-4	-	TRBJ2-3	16	CASSTLPGSEADTQYF
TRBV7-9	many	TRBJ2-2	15	CASSSRTKNTGELFF
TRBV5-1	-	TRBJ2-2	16	CASSLVVDRVTGELFF
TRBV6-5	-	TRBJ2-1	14	CASSYSKVYNEQFF
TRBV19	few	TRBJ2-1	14	CATAAGGIYNEQFF
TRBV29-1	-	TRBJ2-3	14	CSVDLVLAADTQYF
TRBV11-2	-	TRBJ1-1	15	CASSLVEGAGTEAFF
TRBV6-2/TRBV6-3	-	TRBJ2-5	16	CASRLRDREHAETQYF
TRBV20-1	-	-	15	CSAKEGGAAYNEQFF
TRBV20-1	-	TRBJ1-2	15	CSAPRADRTNYGYTF
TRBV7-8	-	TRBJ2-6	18	CASSFRTGTYSGANVLTF
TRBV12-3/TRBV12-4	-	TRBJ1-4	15	CASRNGGARSEKLFF
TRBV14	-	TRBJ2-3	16	CASSQVRSALTDTQYF
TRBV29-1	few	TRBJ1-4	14	CSVNARGTNEKLFF
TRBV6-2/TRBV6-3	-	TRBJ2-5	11	CASRHKETQYF
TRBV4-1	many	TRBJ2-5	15	CASSRSTGGRETQYF
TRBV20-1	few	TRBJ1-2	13	CSAPSRTGDGYTF
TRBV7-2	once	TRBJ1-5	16	CASSLQGTYSNQPQHF
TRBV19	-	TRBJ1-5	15	CASSIMGGVNQPQHF
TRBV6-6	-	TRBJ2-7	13	CATMGWDNYEQYF
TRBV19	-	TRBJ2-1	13	CASSIGGYNEQFF
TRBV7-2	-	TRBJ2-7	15	CASSQDYSWSYEQYF
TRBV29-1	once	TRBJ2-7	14	CSVEESTRRYEQYF
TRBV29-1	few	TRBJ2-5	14	CSVHPVDSQETQYF